Here is one T cell receptor beta chain with its context. The specificity of this receptor is unknown. One base away there is no much larger clone; base qualities are not given. The immunoSEQ Assay, a bias-controlled multiplex PCR, was used to amplify TCRbeta CDR3 regions from genomic DNA. In the authors' own workflow: Within the assay, amplification of reference gene primers was used to estimate how many nucleated cells each sample contained. Sequence reads were collapsed and filtered to measure the absolute abundance of every unique TCRbeta CDR3 rearrangement. For each sample, productive Simpson clonality was calculated as the square root of Simpson's diversity index over productive rearrangements. Drawn from immuneACCESS, this table holds only the in-frame rearrangements with V and J called that TCRdb kept. Clones are partly lost; checked studies trace under half to an unresolved V gene and leave the rest unexplained. The DNA was the basis for D and trimming; V, J and clone size are from that table. The table for this sample lists some 310,000 clones; around 91% of them were counted only once. The ten largest clones capture about 1% of the sample.

At one collaborating source in Seattle, patients were enrolled during active infection and were followed longitudinally through the course of disease. Whole blood was collected in K2EDTA tubes by collaborating institutions according to the institutions' own protocols. For TCRbeta analysis, collaborators shipped samples in one of three forms: frozen whole blood, isolated PBMCs, or DNA extracted from either of those sample types. This sample was included in a study of blood T cell repertoires in COVID-19 (dated by TCRdb to the early 2020s). A note on the overall study: Samples covering the acute and convalescent phases of COVID-19 were provided by collaborators in the United States, Italy and Spain. The prospective study material was composed of cDNA or gDNA derived from T cells, B-cell-depleted T cells, or PBMCs. Deeply sampled blood TCRbeta repertoires from subjects exposed to, actively infected with, or recovered from COVID-19 were included in the dataset. The repertoires were released in a freely available public database intended as a resource for research on the immune response to SARS-CoV-2. The samples were drawn from the first 160 participants of the ongoing ImmuneRACE study and from 950 to 1,500 subjects provided by 6 global collaborators. Sample metadata almost always included a de-identified subject ID, COVID-19 status, age in years and sex. Where available, HLA class I and class II types were obtained from metadata supplied by the sample provider rather than from assay-based typing. Study-wide findings and limitations: How much clinical and demographic metadata was included differed by source and by participant, and the metadata was provided uncurated.

V and J are truncated by 3 bases and 4 bases respectively, leaving an intervening sequence of 12 bases. The CDR3 starts with the cysteine, ends with the phenylalanine, and has 14 residues. CDR3 DNA only is kept here, 42 bases in frame from base 1. CDR1 and CDR2, looked up from the germline V gene, are MDHEN and SYDVKM. This receptor was obtained from a woman in her forties with COVID-19, enrolled during active disease. Sequencing input: peripheral blood. The chain employs TRBV28 and TRBJ1-2; confidence is insufficient to name the D gene. The CDR3 region has the sequence CASSLWASIYGYTF. The DNA reads TGTGCCAGCAGTTTGTGGGCGAGTATCTATGGCTACACCTTC.